The 8 T cell receptor beta chains presented below share a single source sample, sequenced in a study of CD8+ T cells in alopecia areata. RNA, once extracted, was reverse transcribed into cDNA for use as the sequencing template. The repertoire was sequenced with immunoSEQ multiplex PCR; TCRdb's copy has only in-frame clones and lacks some. This sample has about 300,000 clones, with more than 45% found just once. The treatment: oral pan-JAK inhibitor, 5-10 mg twice daily. The sequencing here drew on CD4+ T cells sorted from blood, taken at week 24, from a patient treated with tofacitinib. These receptors originate from a human donor with alopecia areata.

CDR3 sequence: CSVESMGRSSYEQYF. The CDR3 DNA sequence: TGCAGCGTTGAATCTATGGGGCGGAGCTCCTACGAGCAGTACTTC. This chain links TRBV29-1 with TRBJ2-7, with D tentatively TRBD1 (5 bases). Trimming cost V 2 bases and J 0 bases, with 14 bases left between them. This CDR3 is built from 15 residues. CDR1 and CDR2 from the germline V gene are SQVTM and ANQGSEA.

On this clone: Within the sample, other DNA sequences also encode this same CDR3. This sequence joins TRBV30 and TRBJ1-6; D unresolved. The CDR3 totals 11 residues. Per germline, CDR1 GTSNPN and CDR2 SVGIG (reference sequence). V was trimmed by 1 base and J by 10 bases, leaving 5 bases between them. The CDR3 loop reads CAWSGVSPLHF. The CDR3 nucleotides are TGTGCCTGGAGTGGGGTATCACCCCTCCACTTT.

CDR3 amino acids: CASSHKAGTGNTEAFF. In nucleotides, the CDR3 is TGTGCCAGCAGCCACAAAGCCGGAACAGGGAACACTGAAGCTTTCTTT. The genes are TRBV7-2 and TRBJ1-1; weak D call: TRBD1 (5 bases). CDR1 is SGHTA and CDR2 is FQGNSA in the germline V gene. V lost 5 bases and J lost 1, with 17 bases in between. The CDR3 is 16 amino acids.

This clone is a singleton in its sample. The gene calls are TRBV5-1 and TRBJ1-1; D perhaps matches TRBD1 (5 bases). Per germline, CDR1 SGHRS and CDR2 YFSETQ. CDR3 length: 13 amino acids. V lost 4 bases to trimming and J lost 5 bases, with 12 bases between them. CDR3 residues: CASSTEGETEAFF. The CDR3 DNA follows: TGCGCCAGCAGCACAGAAGGGGAAACTGAAGCTTTCTTT.

The chain recombines TRBV6-6 with TRBJ1-4; D is undetermined. The CDR3 is made up of 13 amino acids. V lost 4 bases and J lost 11, with 14 bases in between. The germline V gene encodes CDR1 MNHNY and CDR2 SVGAGI (reference sequence). The CDR3 coding sequence is TGTGCCAGCAGTTCCCCCGGAATCGAGAAACTGTTTTTT. It is translated as CASSSPGIEKLFF.

In this sample, this clone turned up once. The chain couples TRBV11-2 to TRBJ2-1; the D gene could be TRBD1 or TRBD2 (5 bases each). Germline-derived CDR1 and CDR2 are SGHAT and FQNNGV. The CDR3 runs 15 residues. V lost 0 bases and J 8 bases, leaving 14 bases between the germline ends. CDR3 sequence (DNA): TGTGCCAGCAGCTTAGAGGTGGACGGGACGGATGAGCAGTTCTTC. It translates to CASSLEVDGTDEQFF.

The J gene is TRBJ2-3, the V gene TRBV10-3; 11 positions agree with TRBD1. Germline CDR1 reads ENHRY; CDR2 reads SYGVKD. J gave up 5 bases and V 11 bases, and 6 bases lay outside the gene matches. The CDR3 consists of 13 residues. The CDR3 region is CAVGGQGVDTQYF. The CDR3 nucleotides read TGTGCCGTCGGGGGACAGGGGGTAGATACGCAGTATTTT.

The rearrangement links TRBV4-1 to TRBJ2-2; perhaps TRBD1 as D (5 bases). V was cut by 3 bases and J by 6 bases, with 14 bases left in between. Germline values: CDR1 MGHRA, CDR2 YSYEKL. This CDR3 is built from 15 residues. As DNA, the CDR3 is TGCGCCAGCAGCCAGATGGCTCAGGGTCCCGGGGAGCTGTTTTTT. Amino acids: CASSQMAQGPGELFF.